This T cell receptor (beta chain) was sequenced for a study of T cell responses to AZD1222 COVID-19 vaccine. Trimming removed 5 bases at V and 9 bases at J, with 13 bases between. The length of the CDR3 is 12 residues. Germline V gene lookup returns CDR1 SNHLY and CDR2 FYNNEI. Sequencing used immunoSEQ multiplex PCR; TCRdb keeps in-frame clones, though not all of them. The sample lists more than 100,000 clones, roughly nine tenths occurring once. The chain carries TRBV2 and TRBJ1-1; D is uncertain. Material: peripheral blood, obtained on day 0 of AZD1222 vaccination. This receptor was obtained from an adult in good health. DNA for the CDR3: TGTGCCAGCAGTCAAGGGTCGGTACAAGCTTTCTTT. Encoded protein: CASSQGSVQAFF.